This TCR beta chain derives from a study of spatial heterogeneity in lung cancer. Study-wide findings and caveats: Ubiquitous expanded tumor TCRs were observed in blood more at resection than follow-up.

Germline values: CDR1 SNHLY, CDR2 FYNNEI. CDR3 length: 14 residues. The ends were cut back, 2 bases at V and 2 bases at J, with 10 bases in the middle. This clonotype was found a few times. The antigen remains undetermined. Time point indicated: sample taken at primary tumor resection. Tumor, nontumor lung or frozen PBMC supplied whole RNA, sequenced without sorting. TCRdb reprocessed the 5' RACE reads via MiXCR and lists one record per CDR3 protein. The sample includes tens of thousands of distinct CDR3 sequences, approximately 20% of them seen just once. The specimen comprised PBMCs, sampled at surgery. The sequence was obtained from a male donor with early-stage non-small cell lung cancer. V and J are TRBV2 and TRBJ2-7; D gene uncertain. In nucleotides, the CDR3 is TGTGCCAGCAGTGAATGGGCTGTAACCTACGAGCAGTACTTC. As protein: CASSEWAVTYEQYF.